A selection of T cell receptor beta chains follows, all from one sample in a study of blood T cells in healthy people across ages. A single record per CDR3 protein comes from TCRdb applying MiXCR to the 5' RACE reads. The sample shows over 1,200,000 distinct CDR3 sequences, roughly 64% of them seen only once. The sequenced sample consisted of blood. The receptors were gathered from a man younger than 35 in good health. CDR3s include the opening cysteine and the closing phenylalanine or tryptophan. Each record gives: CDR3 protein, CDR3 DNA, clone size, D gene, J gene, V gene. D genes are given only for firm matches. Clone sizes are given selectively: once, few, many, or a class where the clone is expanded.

CASTPRDSIDYEQYF	TGTGCCAGCACACCAAGGGACAGCATAGACTACGAGCAGTACTTC	few	TRBD1	TRBJ2-7	TRBV6-5
CASSPTKEAFTGSDTQYF	TGTGCCAGCAGCCCAACGAAAGAGGCATTTACAGGGTCTGATACGCAGTATTTT	-	-	TRBJ2-3	TRBV3-1
CSAGNTGSRAYNSPLHF	TGCAGTGCCGGAAATACAGGGTCTAGGGCCTATAATTCACCCCTCCACTTT	-	-	TRBJ1-6	TRBV20-1
CASSLTPSSGYDYGYTF	TGTGCCAGCAGCTTAACCCCATCGTCAGGGTACGACTATGGCTACACCTTC	-	-	TRBJ1-2	TRBV5-5
CASSERDDNEKLFF	TGTGCCAGCAGCGAAAGGGATGATAATGAAAAACTGTTTTTT	-	-	TRBJ1-4	TRBV12-3/TRBV12-4
CASSGGGPPYEQYF	TGTGCCAGCAGCGGAGGGGGGCCCCCGTACGAGCAGTACTTC	few	-	TRBJ2-7	TRBV9
CASRRGRVGEQYF	TGTGCCAGCAGGCGGGGGCGGGTAGGCGAGCAGTACTTC	once	-	TRBJ2-7	TRBV12-3/TRBV12-4
CASSQESLAGENFIAGELFF	TGTGCCAGCAGCCAAGAGTCTCTGGCGGGAGAGAATTTTATCGCCGGGGAGCTGTTTTTT	-	TRBD2	TRBJ2-2	TRBV14
CSALSRETQYF	TGCAGTGCTCTCTCTCGTGAGACCCAGTACTTC	-	-	TRBJ2-5	TRBV20-1
CASSLGLASYEQFF	TGTGCCAGCAGTTTGGGACTAGCGTCATATGAGCAGTTCTTC	-	TRBD2	TRBJ2-1	TRBV12-3/TRBV12-4
CASSPGRQVNFNEQFF	TGCGCCAGCAGCCCGGGTCGACAGGTCAATTTTAATGAGCAGTTCTTC	once	-	TRBJ2-1	TRBV5-1
CSASSGASYGYTF	TGCAGTGCTAGCTCAGGGGCGAGCTATGGCTACACCTTC	-	-	TRBJ1-2	TRBV20-1
CSARAENYGYTF	TGCAGTGCTAGGGCCGAGAACTATGGCTACACCTTC	-	-	TRBJ1-2	TRBV20-1
CASRPTSGRTDTQYF	TGTGCCAGCAGACCCACTAGCGGGAGAACAGATACGCAGTATTTT	-	TRBD2	TRBJ2-3	TRBV2
CASSQERAGGGEQYF	TGCGCCAGCAGCCAAGAAAGGGCAGGGGGTGGCGAGCAGTACTTC	-	TRBD1	TRBJ2-7	TRBV4-1
CASSYRGGNQETQYF	TGTGCCAGCAGTTACCGGGGGGGGAATCAAGAGACCCAGTACTTC	-	TRBD2	TRBJ2-5	TRBV6-6
CASSLEGLGIDEQYF	TGCGCCAGCAGCTTGGAGGGTTTAGGGATCGATGAGCAGTACTTC	-	-	TRBJ2-5	TRBV5-1
CASSYNRPNEQYF	TGTGCCAGCAGTTATAACAGGCCCAATGAGCAGTACTTC	-	-	TRBJ2-7	TRBV6-2/TRBV6-3
CASSRVTRTSGGAQETQYF	TGCGCCAGCAGCCGAGTAACCCGGACTAGCGGGGGGGCACAAGAGACCCAGTACTTC	-	TRBD2	TRBJ2-5	TRBV4-1
CSVEGEQSSYNEQYF	TGCAGCGTTGAAGGGGAGCAGAGCTCCTACAATGAGCAGTACTTC	few	-	TRBJ2-7	TRBV29-1
CASSLGWQHYEQYF	TGTGCCAGCAGCTTAGGTTGGCAACACTACGAGCAGTACTTC	-	-	TRBJ2-7	TRBV11-2
CATSRDEGVAKNIQYF	TGTGCCACCAGCAGAGATGAGGGGGTAGCCAAAAACATTCAGTACTTC	-	-	TRBJ2-4	TRBV15
CASSAKTGRGGYTF	TGCGCCAGCAGCGCAAAGACAGGACGGGGAGGCTACACCTTC	-	-	TRBJ1-2	TRBV5-1
CASSQVPWDTEAFF	TGCGCCAGCAGCCAAGTCCCGTGGGACACTGAAGCTTTCTTT	-	-	TRBJ1-1	TRBV4-1
CASSQCLAGGDYNEQFF	TGTGCCAGCAGCCAATGCTTAGCGGGAGGGGACTACAATGAGCAGTTCTTC	-	TRBD2	TRBJ2-1	TRBV4-2
CASKRMESSTDTQYF	TGCGCCAGCAAGAGAATGGAGTCTAGCACAGATACGCAGTATTTT	-	-	TRBJ2-3	TRBV5-1
CASSSTGGLGTGELFF	TGTGCCAGCAGCTCCACAGGGGGCTTGGGCACCGGGGAGCTGTTTTTT	-	TRBD1	TRBJ2-2	TRBV7-9
CGIRLAGGPNEQFF	TGCGGAATTCGACTAGCGGGAGGGCCCAATGAGCAGTTCTTC	-	TRBD2	TRBJ2-1	TRBV20-1
CASLVDRDTDTQYF	TGTGCCAGCCTAGTGGACAGGGACACAGATACGCAGTATTTT	-	TRBD1	TRBJ2-3	TRBV2
CASRIDRERTQPQHF	TGTGCCAGCAGAATAGACAGGGAACGAACTCAGCCCCAGCATTTT	-	TRBD1	TRBJ1-5	TRBV6-1
CASSLAASGAGELFF	TGTGCCAGCAGCTTAGCGGCTAGCGGGGCCGGGGAGCTGTTTTTT	-	TRBD2	TRBJ2-2	TRBV7-2
CSARGYGTYEQYF	TGCAGTGCTAGAGGTTACGGAACCTACGAGCAGTACTTC	few	-	TRBJ2-7	TRBV20-1
CASSYSRVRGTEAFF	TGTGCCAGCAGTTACTCTCGGGTCAGGGGCACTGAAGCTTTCTTT	-	-	TRBJ1-1	TRBV6-2/TRBV6-3
CSARESGTWTYEQYF	TGCAGTGCTAGAGAGTCAGGGACTTGGACCTACGAGCAGTACTTC	few	-	TRBJ2-7	TRBV20-1
CASSYWYNERFF	TGTGCCAGCAGTTACTGGTACAATGAGCGGTTCTTC	-	-	TRBJ2-1	TRBV6-2/TRBV6-3
CASSQGRGFRDTEAFF	TGCGCCAGCAGCCAAGGTCGAGGGTTCAGGGACACTGAAGCTTTCTTT	-	-	TRBJ1-1	TRBV4-1
CASSFPTGFYGYTF	TGTGCCAGCAGTTTTCCGACAGGGTTCTATGGCTACACCTTC	few	TRBD1	TRBJ1-2	TRBV28
CASSQPRQGEETQYF	TGTGCCAGCAGCCAACCTAGACAGGGAGAAGAGACCCAGTACTTC	-	TRBD1	TRBJ2-5	TRBV3-1
CASSPGQNSFSEAFF	TGTGCCAGCAGCCCGGGGCAGAACAGCTTTTCTGAAGCTTTCTTT	-	-	TRBJ1-1	TRBV7-2
CAISESASSNYGYTF	TGTGCCATCAGTGAGTCGGCCAGTTCTAACTATGGCTACACCTTC	-	-	TRBJ1-2	TRBV10-3
CSVEESGEETQYF	TGCAGCGTTGAAGAGTCAGGCGAAGAGACCCAGTACTTC	few	-	TRBJ2-5	TRBV29-1
CASRANSKDTQYF	TGTGCCAGCAGGGCGAACTCTAAGGATACGCAGTATTTT	once	-	TRBJ2-3	TRBV6-2/TRBV6-3
CSAGGETGTASPLHF	TGCAGTGCTGGGGGGGAAACAGGGACGGCTTCACCCCTCCACTTT	-	-	TRBJ1-6	TRBV20-1
CASSQSSLYEQYF	TGCGCCAGCAGCCAATCGTCCCTTTACGAGCAGTACTTC	-	-	TRBJ2-7	TRBV4-1
CASSQERQTEEAFF	TGCGCCAGCAGCCAAGAACGACAGACTGAAGAAGCTTTCTTT	-	-	TRBJ1-1	TRBV4-3
CASSYFAREGSGYTF	TGTGCCAGCAGTTACTTCGCCCGGGAAGGGTCTGGCTACACCTTC	-	-	TRBJ1-2	TRBV6-6
CASSLGPGGDHEQYF	TGCGCCAGCAGCCTTGGCCCCGGGGGGGACCACGAGCAGTACTTC	few	TRBD2	TRBJ2-7	TRBV4-1
CASSVRTGSYEQYF	TGTGCCAGCAGTGTCCGAACAGGGTCGTACGAGCAGTACTTC	-	-	TRBJ2-7	TRBV6-5